The 22 T cell receptor beta chains below come from one sample, sequenced in a study of molecular identifiers for immune sequencing clone quantification. Using its own MiXCR run on the PCR reads, TCRdb lists one record per CDR3 protein. The sample has about 320,000 distinct CDR3 sequences; 20% to 25% are singletons. Specimen: naive CD8+ T cells from blood, with Jurkat cell RNA spiked in. Documented subset: FACS-sorted CD8+CD4-CCR7+CD45RA+ naive T cells. Receptors were obtained from a human donor in good health. Some libraries in this study had Jurkat cell RNA spiked in.

Many counts were recorded for this clonotype. The chain combines TRBV12-3 or TRBV12-4 with TRBJ2-5; the D gene is possibly TRBD2 (6 bases). Trimming removed 6 bases from V and 2 bases from J, with 13 bases in between. The CDR3 runs 14 residues. The CDR3 DNA reads TGTGCCAGCAGCCCAAAGGACTATCAAGAGACCCAGTACTTC. This translates into CASSPKDYQETQYF.

This clonotype was recorded a few times. The chain combines TRBV20-1 with TRBJ2-7; 7 bases agree with TRBD1. The CDR3 runs to 19 residues. Germline V gives CDR1 DFQATT, CDR2 SNEGSKA (reference sequence). The trim removed 1 base at V and 0 bases at J, leaving 18 bases unmatched. CDR3 coding DNA: TGCAGTGCTAGAGTAGACAGGGTTCCCCTAGGTAGGGTCTCCTACGAGCAGTACTTC. Translated, it gives CSARVDRVPLGRVSYEQYF.

Many counts were recorded for this clonotype. The rearrangement uses TRBV4-3 and TRBJ2-3; 8 nucleotides line up with TRBD1. Per germline, CDR1 LGHNA and CDR2 YSLEER. V lost 1 base, J lost 2 bases, and 5 bases stayed unmatched. This CDR3 region has 16 residues. The chain's CDR3 is CASSQGTGGYTDTQYF. CDR3 DNA sequence: TGCGCCAGCAGCCAAGGAACAGGGGGTTACACAGATACGCAGTATTTT.

Comments on this clonotype: A much larger clone is a single base away; this may be a read error. This rearrangement joins TRBV4-1 to TRBJ1-4, with 9 bases aligning to TRBD1. Per germline, CDR1 MGHRA and CDR2 YSYEKL. The CDR3 consists of 15 residues. The CDR3 loop is CASSQTTGGGEELFF. CDR3 in DNA: TGCGCCAGCAGCCAAACAACAGGGGGCGGTGAAGAACTGTTTTTT.

A word on this clonotype: This may be a read error, as it is one base from a much larger clone. The chain combines TRBV7-9 with TRBJ2-7, with a possible D match to TRBD1 (5 bases). V was trimmed by 1 base and J by 3 bases, leaving 13 bases between them. The CDR3 sequence is 15 residues long. Per the germline V gene, CDR1 is SEHNR and CDR2 is FQNEAQ (reference sequence). The CDR3 DNA is TGTGCCAGCAGCTTAGTTGGGGCAGAGGTCTACGAGCAGTACTTC. It is translated as CASSLVGAEVYEQYF.

V and J are TRBV7-8 and TRBJ2-2; TRBD2 agrees at 10 bases. V lost 5 bases and J lost 5; bases outside the gene matches: 8. Germline lookup yields CDR1 SGHVS and CDR2 FQNEAQ. The CDR3 extends over 16 amino acids. The CDR3 nucleotides are TGTGCCAGCAGCCAGAAGCGGGGGGGCCGAACCGGGGAGCTGTTTTTT. It encodes CASSQKRGGRTGELFF.

As regards this clonotype: Being one base from a much bigger clone, this may be a read error. The chain employs TRBV7-9 and TRBJ1-2; tentative D call: TRBD1 (5 bases). The CDR3 runs 16 residues. CDR1 SEHNR and CDR2 FQNEAQ come from the germline V gene (reference sequence). In DNA, the CDR3 is TGTGCCCGCAGCTTAGTTGGGCCAGGGCGATGGCATGGCTACACCTTC. It codes for CARSLVGPGRWHGYTF.

With respect to this clonotype: Germline is not matched at one junction end, which may reflect a read error. The gene calls are TRBV27 and TRBJ2-1; the match to TRBD2 covers 8 bases. The CDR3 runs 15 residues. Germline CDR1 is MNHEY and CDR2 is SMNVEV (reference sequence). CDR3 nucleotides: TGTGCCTGCAGTTTAATAATAGCGGGATACAATGAGCAGTTCTTC. This gives the protein CACSLIIAGYNEQFF.

The chain joins TRBV20-1 to TRBJ2-7; TRBD2 aligns across 8 bases. J was trimmed by 1 base and V by 0 bases; bases with no gene match: 14. CDR1 is DFQATT, CDR2 SNEGSKA, per germline (reference sequence). This CDR3 contains 18 residues. Here the CDR3 DNA reads TGCAGTGCTAGAGACGGCTTGGTAGCGGGGCGCCTTTCCTACGAGCAGTACTTC. Protein: CSARDGLVAGRLSYEQYF.

Many counts were recorded for this clonotype. The CDR3 DNA reads TGTGCCAGCAGTTTATGGTCCCGGACAGGGATGAGGGAGCCCCAAGAGACCCAGTACTTC. Protein sequence: CASSLWSRTGMREPQETQYF. The chain combines TRBV28 with TRBJ2-5; 8 bases match TRBD1. Per germline, CDR1 MDHEN and CDR2 SYDVKM. CDR3 length equals 20 residues. V trimming: 0 bases; J trimming: 1 base; junction bases outside the gene matches: 16.

This clonotype was picked up many times. The chain uses TRBV7-6 and TRBJ2-5; tentative D call: TRBD1 (5 bases). V lost 5 bases, J lost 6 bases, and 19 bases lay in between. Germline V lookup: CDR1 SGHVS, CDR2 FNYEAQ. This CDR3 comprises 15 residues. The CDR3 protein is CASSTTRDMGKTQYF. The CDR3 nucleotides are TGTGCCAGCAGCACAACCAGGGATATGGGGAAGACCCAGTACTTC.

A few counts support this clonotype. A single base separates this from a much larger clone, so it may be a read error. The J gene is TRBJ2-3, the V gene TRBV28; possible D gene TRBD1, 6 bases. The CDR3 has 14 amino acids. Germline CDR1 MDHEN, CDR2 SYDVKM. As DNA, the CDR3 is TGTGCCAGCAGTACAGGGACGGGCACAGATGCGCAGTATTTT. Its translation is CASSTGTGTDAQYF.

This clonotype was seen repeatedly, ten times or more. This chain links TRBV5-1 with TRBJ2-1; TRBD2 might be the D (6 bases). The CDR3 totals 14 residues. V lost 0 bases to trimming and J lost 4 bases, with 8 bases between them. Germline CDR1 and CDR2: SGHRS and YFSETQ. This CDR3 is CASSLASDYNEQFF. CDR3 DNA: TGCGCCAGCAGCTTGGCTAGCGATTACAATGAGCAGTTCTTC.

This clonotype was recorded at least ten times. J is TRBJ1-1 and V is TRBV29-1; D gene unclear. Germline V lookup: CDR1 SQVTM, CDR2 ANQGSEA. The CDR3 totals 14 residues. The CDR3 region is CTYRPRMLGYEAFF. DNA of the CDR3: TGCACCTACCGTCCACGAATGTTAGGATATGAAGCTTTCTTT.

This clonotype has only a few counts. This chain connects TRBV7-9 to TRBJ1-1, with 9 nucleotides matching TRBD1. Losses at the gene ends were 3 bases for V and 3 bases for J; bases not matched to a gene: 2. The CDR3 has 14 amino acids. CDR1 and CDR2 from the germline V gene are SEHNR and FQNEAQ (reference sequence). The CDR3 nucleotides read TGTGCCAGCAGCTTGGACAGGGGCCACACTGAAGCTTTCTTT. Its protein product is CASSLDRGHTEAFF.

This chain links TRBV6-5 with TRBJ2-7, with D maybe TRBD2 (5 bases). The CDR3 runs 14 residues. Trimming pared 0 bases from V and 6 bases from J, leaving 12 bases between. Germline lookup yields CDR1 MNHEY and CDR2 SVGAGI. This CDR3 reads CASSYSGSVGEQYF. In DNA, the CDR3 is TGTGCCAGCAGTTACTCGGGTAGCGTCGGCGAGCAGTACTTC.

Of note for this clonotype: Possible read error: a much larger clone is one base away. The CDR3 here is CAGSYRQGNEQYF. The DNA for the CDR3 is TGTGCCGGCAGTTACAGGCAGGGCAACGAGCAGTACTTC. The chain uses TRBV6-6 and TRBJ2-7; D might be TRBD1 (5 bases). Germline assignment: CDR1 MNHNY and CDR2 SVGAGI (reference sequence). This CDR3 is 13 amino acids long.

Notes on this clonotype: A much larger clone lies a single base off, so this may be a read error. The V and J genes are TRBV20-1 and TRBJ1-5; D gene uncertain. Germline V lookup: CDR1 DFQATT, CDR2 SNEGSKA (reference sequence). V gave up 4 bases and J gave up 2 bases, with 18 bases separating them. CDR3 length: 16 amino acids. This chain's CDR3 is CSAIDRGRSGNQPQHF. The CDR3 nucleotides read TGCAGTGCTATAGATCGCGGCAGGAGTGGCAATCAGCCCCAGCATTTT.

The gene calls are TRBV28 and TRBJ2-1; TRBD1 matches 7 bases. Germline V lookup: CDR1 MDHEN, CDR2 SYDVKM. Losses at the gene ends were 4 bases for V and 8 bases for J; bases not matched to a gene: 8. The CDR3 is made up of 14 amino acids. This chain's CDR3 is CASSYRTGPDEQFF. The CDR3 DNA reads as TGTGCCAGCAGTTACAGGACAGGTCCCGATGAGCAGTTCTTC.

This chain connects TRBV20-1 to TRBJ2-3; 10 bases fit TRBD2. The CDR3 is 16 residues long. CDR1 DFQATT and CDR2 SNEGSKA come from the germline V gene (reference sequence). The junction had 8 bases not matched to a gene; V was cut back by 2 bases and J by 3 bases. The CDR3, as DNA: TGCAGTGCTAGATGGCTAGCGGGAGTAAGAACAGATACGCAGTATTTT. Its protein product is CSARWLAGVRTDTQYF.

This clonotype has a single count. A read error is possible here, since a much larger clone lies one base away. The chain carries TRBV14 and TRBJ1-4; D gene unclear. Germline CDR1 is SGHDN and CDR2 is FVKESK. There are 15 residues in the CDR3. The CDR3 reads CASGQERVTNEKLFF. CDR3 nucleotides: TGTGCCAGCGGCCAAGAGAGGGTGACAAATGAAAAACTGTTTTTT.

V gene TRBV10-3 combines with J gene TRBJ2-3; the match to TRBD2 covers 11 bases. Germline values: CDR1 ENHRY, CDR2 SYGVKD. This CDR3 has 14 amino acids. V trimming: 10 bases; J trimming: 2 bases; junction bases outside the gene matches: 5. In nucleotides, the CDR3 is TGTGCCACAGTAGCGGGGGGGTACACAGATACGCAGTATTTT. Protein: CATVAGGYTDTQYF.